This T cell receptor (beta chain) was sequenced during a study of ipilimumab plus nivolumab after autologous stem cell transplantation (dated by TCRdb to the early 2020s). As for the study more broadly: Trial patients received a median of roughly 5 ipilimumab doses and fewer than 10 nivolumab doses. Patients with high-risk diffuse large B cell lymphoma, mature T cell lymphoma, or multiple myeloma undergoing autologous transplant were enrolled in the trial. The intent-to-treat population of the trial consisted of roughly 38 patients. High-risk transplant-naive patients and patients relapsing within 3 years of a first autologous transplant were included in the myeloma cohort.

To note about this clone: Its antigen has not been determined. No much larger clone is present one base from it, and per-base qualities are unavailable.

Reading the germline V gene gives CDR1 SGHTS and CDR2 YDEGEE. The CDR3, cysteine through phenylalanine, is 14 amino acids long. The entry retains the CDR3 DNA only, 42 bases that are in frame from base 1. The V and J ends are trimmed by 4 bases and 4 bases, leaving 13 bases between them. Ipilimumab was given at 1 mg/kg intravenously on day 1 of selected weeks, and checkpoint therapy started 14 to 28 days after autologous transplant. Nivolumab was administered at 3 mg/kg intravenously on day 1 of weeks 1, 4, 7, 10, and every two weeks through week 26. The study was a Phase Ib clinical trial testing combined checkpoint inhibition with ipilimumab and nivolumab as consolidation after autologous stem cell transplantation. Library prep was done by the immunoSEQ multiplex PCR assay. Here the immuneACCESS table is served through TCRdb, limited to in-frame sequences with V and J called. Missing clones are a known gap in these copies; in checked studies unresolved V genes cover under half, and the rest lacks a known reason. The sample table holds approximately 5,000 clones, of which approximately 76% were seen once. Together, the top ten hold over 15% of the sample.

Here is what the overall study found, with its caveats: The authors stated that profiles of the T cell receptor repertoire, regulatory T cell phenotype and gut microbiota provided a biologic rationale for studying this approach further. The authors concluded that combined checkpoint inhibition appeared tolerable when used as consolidation after transplant.

The TCR was taken from a male donor with multiple myeloma. The chain is assembled from TRBV5-8 and TRBJ2-3, with no confidently assigned D gene. The material was PBMCs, obtained in a trial of ipilimumab plus nivolumab as post-transplant consolidation. The sequenced DNA is TGTGCCAGCAGCCCGATTGTGGGCGCAGATACGCAGTATTTT. The encoded protein is CASSPIVGADTQYF.